These T cell receptor beta chains were read from a single sample in a study of CD8+CD57+ T cells in acquired aplastic anemia. TCRdb re-called the reads through MiXCR, storing one row per CDR3 protein. The sample lists hundreds of thousands of distinct CDR3 sequences, 56% seen once, with under 1.5% in the top ten. Sequencing was carried out using sorted CD4+, CD8+, or CD8+CD57+ T cells (not recorded which) from PBMCs. These receptors came from a human donor with aplastic anemia. CDR3s include the opening cysteine and the closing phenylalanine or tryptophan. The D gene is left open where the match is weak. Clone size is given for some rows only: seen once, a few or many times, or a class if the clone is expanded.

d_gene,abundance,v_gene,j_gene,CDR3nt,CDR3aa
NA,NA,TRBV5-1,TRBJ1-6,TGCGCCAGCAGCGACCCAGGGTTTCCCTTGGATTCACCCCTCCACTTT,CASSDPGFPLDSPLHF
NA,NA,TRBV28,TRBJ2-7,TGTGCCAGCACTCCGGGACACAAGTACGAGCAGTACTTC,CASTPGHKYEQYF
TRBD2,NA,TRBV19,TRBJ2-7,TGTGCCAGTTCCCTAGCGGGACTAGCCTACGAGCAGTACTTC,CASSLAGLAYEQYF
NA,NA,TRBV5-4,TRBJ1-2,TGTGCCAGCGGGCCGACTTCAATGGGAAATGGCTACACCTTC,CASGPTSMGNGYTF
NA,few,TRBV20-1,TRBJ2-1,TGCAGTGCGGAGGGCGCGAGCAATGAGCAGTTCTTC,CSAEGASNEQFF
NA,NA,TRBV18,TRBJ2-1,TGTGCCAGCTCACCTCCTAACGGCCCTCATGGAGGTGAGCAGTTCTTC,CASSPPNGPHGGEQFF
TRBD1,NA,TRBV15,TRBJ1-2,TGTGCCACCAGCAGGGGACAGGGGGACTATGGCTACACCTTC,CATSRGQGDYGYTF
NA,few,TRBV10-2,TRBJ2-5,TGCGCCAGCAGCGGGGACCCTGGGACCCAGTACTTC,CASSGDPGTQYF
TRBD2,many,TRBV19,TRBJ2-7,TGTGCCAGTACCAATGGGGCTAGCGGGAACTACGAGCAGTACTTC,CASTNGASGNYEQYF
NA,NA,TRBV20-1,TRBJ2-1,TGCAGTGCCCCTACAGGGATAGGGCTCACAGATGAGCAGTCCTTC,CSAPTGIGLTDEQSF
NA,NA,TRBV19,TRBJ1-5,TGTGCCAGTAGGGGAGAGGGTCAGCCCCAGCATTTT,CASRGEGQPQHF
NA,NA,TRBV5-1,TRBJ2-5,TGCGCCAGCAGCTGGCAGGACGGGTTACCGCAAGAGACCCAGTACTTC,CASSWQDGLPQETQYF
TRBD2,NA,TRBV14,TRBJ2-3,TGTGCCAGCAGCCAAGGCCTTTGGGAGCGGGGACCTGATACGCAGTATTTT,CASSQGLWERGPDTQYF
NA,NA,TRBV5-1,TRBJ1-1,TGTGCCAGCAGCCCTATTACAGGGAACACTGAAGCTTTCTTT,CASSPITGNTEAFF
NA,NA,TRBV5-4,TRBJ2-7,TGTGCCAGCAGCTTGTTGGACGTTGGCCACGAGCAGTACTTC,CASSLLDVGHEQYF
NA,NA,TRBV5-6,TRBJ2-2,TGTGCCAGCAGCTTCGGACAGAACACCGGGGAGCTGTTTTTT,CASSFGQNTGELFF
TRBD1,many,TRBV12-3/TRBV12-4,TRBJ2-7,TGTGCCAGCAGGCCACAGGGGGCGGACGAGCAGTACTTC,CASRPQGADEQYF
NA,NA,TRBV7-9,TRBJ2-1,TGTGCCAGCAGCTGGGGGAGTGCACGCAATGAGCAGTTCTTC,CASSWGSARNEQFF
NA,NA,TRBV5-6,TRBJ2-5,TGTGCCAGCAGCTTGGCAGGGGCTGGGACCCAGTACTTC,CASSLAGAGTQYF
NA,NA,TRBV19,TRBJ1-2,TGTGCCAGTAGCAGGGACATTAACTATGGCTACACCTTC,CASSRDINYGYTF
NA,NA,TRBV20-1,TRBJ2-5,TGCAGTGCCGAAACGGTATGGGGTAGCGAGACCCAGTACTTC,CSAETVWGSETQYF
NA,NA,TRBV2,TRBJ2-5,TGTGCCAAAGGTCCAGGCTCCGAGACCCAGTACTTC,CAKGPGSETQYF
NA,NA,TRBV10-3,TRBJ2-5,TGTGCCATCAGTGAGTCACAACTAGCCGAGACCCAGTACTTC,CAISESQLAETQYF
TRBD1,NA,TRBV20-1,TRBJ1-2,TGCAGTGCTTGCTACAGGGGTAACTATGGCTACACCTTC,CSACYRGNYGYTF
TRBD1,NA,TRBV7-3,TRBJ1-1,TGTGCCAGCAGCTTAAACGGGGACAGTAACACTGAAGCTTTCTTT,CASSLNGDSNTEAFF
TRBD1,NA,TRBV10-1,TRBJ2-6,TGCGCCAGCAGCGCCGGGACAGGGGGCCCTTTCTCTGGGGCCAACGTCCTGACTTTC,CASSAGTGGPFSGANVLTF
NA,NA,TRBV19,TRBJ2-7,TGTGCCAGTAGTATCTTAGCGACAGAGTCCTACGAGCAGTACTTC,CASSILATESYEQYF
NA,NA,TRBV5-5,TRBJ1-6,TGTGCCAGCAGCTTTGTGGATTCACCCCTCCACTTT,CASSFVDSPLHF
NA,few,TRBV15,TRBJ1-2,TGTGCCACCAGCAGAGAATTGGGGATAGCTAACTATGGCTACACCTTC,CATSRELGIANYGYTF
NA,NA,TRBV10-3,TRBJ2-7,TGTGCCAGCGAAGAGGGCGGCGGCGAGGGGAGCTCCTACGAGCAGTACTTC,CASEEGGGEGSSYEQYF
NA,many,TRBV19,TRBJ1-2,TGTGCCAGTAGTATGACAGAAACCTCTAACTATGGCTACACCTTC,CASSMTETSNYGYTF
NA,few,TRBV30,TRBJ2-3,TGTGCCTGGAGTGTACTCGGATCAACGGGAGATACGCAGTATTTT,CAWSVLGSTGDTQYF
NA,many,TRBV7-2,TRBJ1-1,TGTGCCAGCAGCGAGGGACCGTTGAACACTGAAGCTTTCTTT,CASSEGPLNTEAFF
NA,NA,TRBV19,TRBJ1-5,TGTGCCAGTAGGCATCAGGGGCAGCGGAATCAGCCCCAGCATTTT,CASRHQGQRNQPQHF
NA,NA,TRBV2,TRBJ2-7,TGTGCCAGCATCCCGGAAGGGGCCTACGAGCAGTACTTC,CASIPEGAYEQYF
TRBD1,NA,TRBV7-2,TRBJ2-3,TGTGCCAGCAGCTCCTGGGACAGGGACACAGATACGCAGTATTTT,CASSSWDRDTDTQYF
TRBD1,many,TRBV24-1,TRBJ2-1,TGTGCCACCAGTCATAAGGGACAGGGGAGTGATGAGCAGTTCTTC,CATSHKGQGSDEQFF
NA,once,TRBV25-1,TRBJ2-4,TGTGCCAGCAGTGAAGGCAGTCCCGGGGCCAAAAACATTCAGTACTTC,CASSEGSPGAKNIQYF
NA,NA,TRBV7-9,TRBJ2-2,TGTGCCAGCAGCTTAATATCGGACAGTAACACCGGGGAGCTGTTTTTT,CASSLISDSNTGELFF
NA,once,TRBV18,TRBJ1-1,TGTGCCAGCTCATCTGGGGCCCAAGCCAGAGCTTTCTTT,CASSSGAQARAFF
TRBD2,many,TRBV20-1,TRBJ2-5,TGCAGTGCCCCGGGACTAAAAGAGACCCAGTACTTC,CSAPGLKETQYF
NA,few,TRBV7-2,TRBJ2-3,TGTGCCACCAGCAGTTCCGGGACTTCGTTAGGAGATACGCAGTATTTT,CATSSSGTSLGDTQYF
NA,many,TRBV7-2,TRBJ1-5,TGTGCCAGCAGCTTAGGTTCGGGACGGGGGGGACAGCCCCAGCATTTT,CASSLGSGRGGQPQHF
TRBD2,NA,TRBV10-2,TRBJ2-3,TGTGCCAGCAGTGACGGGGGGGACACAGATACGCAGTATTTT,CASSDGGDTDTQYF
NA,NA,TRBV2,TRBJ2-7,TGTGCCAGCAGTGAAGCGTGGGCTTACGAGCAGTACTTC,CASSEAWAYEQYF
NA,NA,TRBV2,TRBJ2-7,TGTGCCAGCAGTGAAATTCGGACTTACCTCTCCTACGAGCAGTACTTC,CASSEIRTYLSYEQYF
NA,few,TRBV14,TRBJ2-4,TGTGCCAGCAGCCAGGCCCCGGGAAACATTCAGTACTTC,CASSQAPGNIQYF